Each of the 21 T cell receptor beta chains below was sequenced from the same sample in a study of Ad26.COV2.S vaccination and SARS-CoV-2 variants (dated by TCRdb to about 2021). The treatment or condition label of this sample denotes: approximately 18 received Ad26.COV2.S at low or high dose, single or two shots; several received placebo; per-sample allocation not given. For vaccine and placebo recipients, the sequenced repertoires came from samples collected on day 63 after the first injection. Library preparation used the immunoSEQ multiplex PCR assay. The source is immuneACCESS, and TCRdb retained only in-frame sequences with V and J called. Part of the clones is not carried over; for the studies checked, unresolved V genes explain less than half of this, and the remainder is unexplained. The sample data list approximately 420,000 clones, and approximately 88% of these were observed just once. About 4% of the sample goes to the ten largest clones.

The sample here was peripheral blood, taken in a trial of Ad26.COV2.S vaccine versus placebo. All receptors derive from a person aged 18 to 65 who received the Ad26.COV2.S COVID-19 vaccine or a placebo.

The J gene is TRBJ2-2, the V gene TRBV25-1, with TRBD1 matching over 9 bases. Germline CDR1 MGHDK, CDR2 SYGVNS. The CDR3 has 16 amino acids. V shed 5 bases and J 3 bases; nucleotides not matched to a gene: 7. The CDR3 protein is CASSLTGGWDTGELFF. The CDR3 DNA is TGTGCCAGCAGTTTAACAGGGGGCTGGGACACCGGGGAGCTGTTTTTT.

This chain uses TRBV30 with TRBJ1-5; maybe TRBD1 (5 bases). The CDR3 contains 15 residues. Germline CDR1 and CDR2: GTSNPN and SVGIG (reference sequence). V was cut by 2 bases and J by 0 bases, with 11 bases left in between. The CDR3 DNA reads TGTGCCTGGAGTTCGACAGTTAATAGCAATCAGCCCCAGCATTTT. Its translation is CAWSSTVNSNQPQHF.

The J gene is TRBJ2-1, the V gene TRBV6-2 or TRBV6-3, with D maybe TRBD2 (5 bases). The CDR3 is made up of 15 amino acids. V shed 4 bases and J shed 6 bases, with 16 bases lying between them. CDR1 and CDR2 from the germline V gene are MNHEY and SVGEGT. The CDR3 coding sequence is TGTGCCAGCAGTTCCCCGGGGATTTCTCCCAATGAGCAGTTCTTC. This sequence encodes CASSSPGISPNEQFF.

The chain recombines TRBV2 with TRBJ2-7; 7 nucleotides agree with TRBD1. The CDR3 runs 14 residues. Germline assignment: CDR1 SNHLY and CDR2 FYNNEI. V lost 6 bases, J lost 0 bases, and 5 bases stayed unmatched. CDR3 sequence reads: CASSRDRDSYEQYF. In DNA form, the CDR3 reads TGTGCCAGCAGCCGGGACAGAGACTCCTACGAGCAGTACTTC.

The chain employs TRBV12-3 or TRBV12-4 and TRBJ1-1, with 8 bases lining up with TRBD1. This CDR3 is built from 13 residues. Trimming took 5 bases from V and 9 from J; bases not matched to a gene: 8. CDR3: CASSPDRAAQAFF. The CDR3 bases are TGTGCCAGCAGTCCGGACAGGGCGGCCCAAGCTTTCTTT.

The chain links TRBV7-6 to TRBJ2-3; perhaps TRBD2 as D (6 bases). Germline V gene data show CDR1 as SGHVS and CDR2 as FNYEAQ. V shed 2 bases and J shed 7 bases, with 22 bases lying between them. The CDR3 has 17 amino acids. CDR3: CASSLSYGGTVHNTQYF. The DNA of the CDR3 is TGTGCCAGCAGCTTATCATATGGAGGGACGGTACACAATACGCAGTATTTT.

The chain carries TRBV4-3 and TRBJ2-2, with 10 bases fitting TRBD1. Germline V gene data show CDR1 as LGHNA and CDR2 as YSLEER. Trimming took 0 bases from V and 6 from J; bases not matched to a gene: 4. This CDR3 spans 16 amino acids. CDR3 in DNA: TGCGCCAGCAGCCAAGATGTTGGGACAGGGGCCGGGGAGCTGTTTTTT. This sequence encodes CASSQDVGTGAGELFF.

The chain has TRBV19 and TRBJ2-1; no firm D call. Germline CDR1 reads LNHDA; CDR2 reads SQIVND (reference sequence). The CDR3 has 12 residues. V gave up 6 bases and J gave up 3 bases, with 6 bases separating them. The CDR3 protein is CASSGHYNEQFF. The CDR3 DNA follows: TGTGCCAGTAGCGGCCACTACAATGAGCAGTTCTTC.

The chain has TRBV13 and TRBJ2-3, with 8 bases identical to TRBD1. Germline V gene lookup returns CDR1 PRHDT and CDR2 FYEKMQ (reference sequence). J lost 1 base, V lost 5 bases, and 5 bases had no gene match. CDR3 length: 15 amino acids. CDR3 residues: CASSPPGQGTDTQYF. The CDR3 nucleotides are TGTGCCAGCAGCCCTCCGGGACAGGGCACAGATACGCAGTATTTT. Drawing the rest from reference TRBV13 and TRBJ2-3, the complete variable domain is AAGVIQSPRHLIKEKRETATLKCYPIPRHDTVYWYQQGPGQDPQFLISFYEKMQSDKGSIPDRFSAQQFSDYHSELNMSSLELGDSALYFCASSPPGQGTDTQYFGPGTRLTVL.

The genes are TRBV10-3 and TRBJ2-1, with 9 bases lining up with TRBD1. The CDR3 is 15 amino acids. Trimming cost V 7 bases and J 5 bases; bases outside gene matches: 9. Per the germline V gene, CDR1 is ENHRY and CDR2 is SYGVKD. The CDR3 nucleotides read TGTGCCATCAAAAATACAGGGGGCCAAGACAATGAGCAGTTCTTC. Amino acids: CAIKNTGGQDNEQFF.

CDR3 amino acids: CASSPGTSGGLTQYF. Written as DNA, the CDR3 is TGTGCCAGCAGCCCCGGGACTAGCGGGGGGTTAACCCAGTACTTC. The chain recombines TRBV7-2 with TRBJ2-5; 15 bases fit TRBD2. Germline CDR1 reads SGHTA; CDR2 reads FQGNSA. This CDR3 contains 15 residues. V lost 5 bases to trimming and J lost 8 bases; unmatched junction nucleotides: 6.

V usage is TRBV7-9 and J usage is TRBJ2-7, with TRBD2 identical over 12 bases. V shed 6 bases, J shed 7 bases, and the junction held 4 bases outside the gene matches. In germline, CDR1 is SEHNR, CDR2 FQNEAQ (reference sequence). CDR3 length equals 13 residues. This CDR3 is CASRATSGGEQYF. CDR3 bases: TGTGCCAGCAGGGCTACTAGCGGGGGGGAGCAGTACTTC. The complete variable domain, with remaining parts taken from reference TRBV7-9 and TRBJ2-7, reads DTGVSQNPRHKITKRGQNVTFRCDPISEHNRLYWYRQTLGQGPEFLTYFQNEAQLEKSRLLSDRFSAERPKGSFSTLEIQRTEQGDSAMYLCASRATSGGEQYFGPGTRLTVT.

This clone was counted a single time. The gene calls are TRBV7-2 and TRBJ2-7; D unresolved. Germline lookup yields CDR1 SGHTA and CDR2 FQGNSA. V was shortened by 1 base and J by 7 bases, with 11 bases between the two germline ends. This CDR3 spans 13 amino acids. Written as DNA, the CDR3 is TGTGCCAGCAGCTTAGGGCAAGTAGGGGAGCAGTACTTC. Its protein product is CASSLGQVGEQYF.

The J gene is TRBJ1-2, the V gene TRBV6-2 or TRBV6-3; D not resolved. Trimming shortened V by 0 bases and J by 9 bases, and 17 bases separated the two germline ends. Germline CDR1 reads MNHEY; CDR2 reads SVGEGT. The CDR3 sequence is 15 residues long. In nucleotides, the CDR3 is TGTGCCAGCAGTTACTCGGCGGGCCCTATATTAAGCTACACCTTC. It codes for CASSYSAGPILSYTF.

This chain uses TRBV21-1 with TRBJ1-1; the D call of TRBD1 is as the table states it, not checked on the DNA. TRBV21-1 is noted as a pseudogene. CDR3 length equals 15 residues. CDR3 in DNA: TGTGCCAGCAGCCCCTGGACAGGGTTGAACACTGAAGCTTTCTTT. Translation gives CASSPWTGLNTEAFF.

For the CDR3, the DNA is TGTGCCTGGAACCTAGCGGGCGACGAGCAGTACTTC. It yields the protein CAWNLAGDEQYF. The chain couples TRBV30 to TRBJ2-7; 8 bases match TRBD2. The V gene's germline CDR1 is GTSNPN and CDR2 SVGIG (reference sequence). There are 12 residues in the CDR3. V lost 4 bases to trimming and J lost 5 bases; unmatched junction nucleotides: 4.

The chain combines TRBV7-6 with TRBJ2-3, with D possibly matching TRBD2 (5 bases). Trimming left V 3 bases short and J 1 base short, with 5 bases between. The CDR3 sequence is 13 residues long. In germline, CDR1 is SGHVS, CDR2 FNYEAQ. CDR3 residues: CASSFGGTDTQYF. CDR3 in DNA: TGTGCCAGCAGCTTCGGGGGCACAGATACGCAGTATTTT.

This chain links TRBV7-8 with TRBJ1-5; 10 bases align to TRBD1. V shed 5 bases and J 5 bases; nucleotides not matched to a gene: 12. This CDR3 is built from 17 residues. Germline V gene data show CDR1 as SGHVS and CDR2 as FQNEAQ. The chain's CDR3 is CASSPRPPGQGYQPQHF. Written as DNA, the CDR3 is TGTGCCAGCAGCCCCCGCCCGCCGGGACAGGGGTATCAGCCCCAGCATTTT.

Worth noting for this clone: The same CDR3 can be traced to other DNA sequences in this sample. The chain carries TRBV6-5 and TRBJ2-3; 11 nucleotides line up with TRBD2. CDR1 and CDR2 from the germline V gene are MNHEY and SVGAGI. After removal of 6 bases from V and 1 base from J, the junction contained 3 bases not matched to a gene. The length of the CDR3 is 15 residues. CDR3 region: CASRTLAGGTDTQYF. CDR3 sequence (DNA): TGTGCCAGCAGAACACTAGCGGGGGGCACAGATACGCAGTATTTT.

This chain links TRBV18 with TRBJ2-5; D may be TRBD2 (7 bases). The V gene's germline CDR1 is KGHSH and CDR2 LQKENI. The germline V and J ends were trimmed by 5 bases and 13 bases, with 23 bases remaining between them. The length of the CDR3 is 14 residues. The CDR3 nucleotides are TGTGCCAGCTCAGCGGGGGCACGGACCCTCTTTTTGTACTTC. Translated: CASSAGARTLFLYF.

This chain uses TRBV2 with TRBJ2-7; 8 nucleotides match TRBD1. The junction had 13 bases not matched to a gene; V was cut back by 8 bases and J by 1 base. Germline CDR1 is SNHLY and CDR2 is FYNNEI. The CDR3 consists of 16 residues. The CDR3 DNA follows: TGTGCCAGCTCCCACGACCGGGACAGGCGTTCCTACGAGCAGTACTTC. It specifies CASSHDRDRRSYEQYF.